This entry concerns a single T cell receptor (beta chain). Only in-frame clones appear in the TCRdb table, and some are missing; sequencing was by immunoSEQ multiplex PCR. This table holds approximately 97,000 clones, 90% found once. These data come from a study of blood T cell repertoires in COVID-19. V dropped 4 bases and J dropped 5; count of bases not matched to a gene: 7. The CDR3 has 15 residues. Germline V lookup: CDR1 MDHEN, CDR2 SYDVKM. The chain joins TRBV28 to TRBJ2-5; 10 positions agree with TRBD2. The sequence was collected from a man aged 60 to 75 with acute or convalescent COVID-19. Sequencing was performed on peripheral blood. CDR3 region: CASSSLSGGAETQYF. CDR3 sequence (DNA): TGTGCCAGCAGTTCCCTAAGCGGGGGGGCGGAGACCCAGTACTTC.